A single sample is the source of the 17 T cell receptor beta chains below, sequenced in a study of T cell changes during pregnancy in multiple sclerosis. Method: immunoSEQ multiplex PCR; TCRdb's copy keeps in-frame clones and lacks some. Of over 90,000 clones detected, 90% appear once; the ten largest clones hold under 0.8%. The sample was peripheral blood, taken in the second trimester of pregnancy. The receptors come from a female donor in good health, enrolled as a control in a pregnancy study.

The chain couples TRBV6-5 to TRBJ1-2; 7 nucleotides agree with TRBD1. The CDR3 length is 12 residues. Trimming cost V 5 bases and J 8 bases; bases outside gene matches: 5. From germline, CDR1 is MNHEY and CDR2 SVGAGI. The CDR3 region is CASSLQGLGYTF. The CDR3 region has the DNA TGTGCCAGCAGTCTACAGGGGTTGGGCTACACCTTC.

The chain uses TRBV5-6 and TRBJ1-5; D is unclear. The V end lost 3 bases, the J end lost 7 bases, and 11 bases lay between the germline ends. In germline, CDR1 is SGHDT, CDR2 YYEEEE. The CDR3 extends over 13 amino acids. The CDR3 reads CASSSFSGQPQHF. CDR3 nucleotides: TGTGCCAGCAGCTCGTTTTCGGGACAGCCCCAGCATTTT.

V gene TRBV9 combines with J gene TRBJ2-1, with 8 bases that match TRBD1. The CDR3 runs to 14 residues. Trimming removed 4 bases from V and 9 bases from J; junction bases left unmatched: 9. Germline V lookup: CDR1 SGDLS, CDR2 YYNGEE. The CDR3 region is CASSPGQGLIEQFF. The CDR3 DNA reads as TGTGCCAGCAGCCCCGGACAGGGTTTGATTGAGCAGTTCTTC.

Written as DNA, the CDR3 is TGTGCCATCAGTGAGTCGATCCAAGCGAACGAGCAGTACTTC. Translated: CAISESIQANEQYF. V usage is TRBV10-3 and J usage is TRBJ2-7; no clear D. In germline, CDR1 is ENHRY, CDR2 SYGVKD. The CDR3 is 14 amino acids. V lost 0 bases, J lost 5 bases, and 11 bases lay in between.

The CDR3 sequence is CASSARVRELFF. The CDR3 nucleotides read TGTGCCAGCAGTGCCAGGGTCCGGGAACTGTTTTTT. The genes are TRBV6-6 and TRBJ1-4, with a weak D call TRBD1 (5 bases). The CDR3 extends over 12 amino acids. Germline V lookup: CDR1 MNHNY, CDR2 SVGAGI (reference sequence). V was pared by 5 bases and J by 12 bases, with 13 bases between.

The V call is TRBV9, the J call TRBJ2-1; tentatively, D is TRBD2 (5 bases). This CDR3 region has 16 residues. The V and J ends lost 0 bases and 8 bases respectively, with 18 bases between them. Germline CDR1 SGDLS, CDR2 YYNGEE. The CDR3 region has the DNA TGTGCCAGCAGCGTAGCTATGGGCGGGCCCGGGGATGAGCAGTTCTTC. As protein: CASSVAMGGPGDEQFF.

The CDR3 region is CASSIDHQGYQPQHF. The CDR3 DNA reads TGTGCCAGTAGTATAGATCACCAGGGCTATCAGCCCCAGCATTTT. The chain joins TRBV19 to TRBJ1-5; the D gene is possibly TRBD1 (5 bases). Trimming shortened V by 0 bases and J by 5 bases, and 11 bases separated the two germline ends. The CDR3 has 15 amino acids. The germline V gene encodes CDR1 LNHDA and CDR2 SQIVND (reference sequence).

The chain has TRBV7-2 and TRBJ1-3; tentatively, D is TRBD1 (5 bases). Germline V lookup: CDR1 SGHTA, CDR2 FQGNSA. V dropped 3 bases and J dropped 2 bases, with 17 bases sitting between them. This CDR3 is 17 amino acids long. In DNA, the CDR3 is TGTGCCAGCAGCTTTCTTGGGCAGGGAAGGGCTGGAAACACCATATATTTT. Translated: CASSFLGQGRAGNTIYF. Based on the CDR3 plus reference TRBV7-2 and TRBJ1-3, the full variable domain is GAGVSQSPSNKVTEKGKDVELRCDPISGHTALYWYRQSLGQGLEFLIYFQGNSAPDKSGLPSDRFSAERTGGSVSTLTIQRTQQEDSAVYLCASSFLGQGRAGNTIYFGEGSWLTVV.

CDR3 in DNA: TGTGCCAGCAGCACGGGACAGCCGTTGGCTGGGAATTCACCCCTCCACTTT. Translated: CASSTGQPLAGNSPLHF. The chain links TRBV5-4 to TRBJ1-6; 7 positions match TRBD1. CDR3 length: 17 residues. Germline V gives CDR1 SGHNT, CDR2 YYREEE (reference sequence). Trimming cost V 4 bases and J 7 bases; bases outside gene matches: 14.

The chain joins TRBV19 to TRBJ2-5, with D unclear. Germline V gene lookup returns CDR1 LNHDA and CDR2 SQIVND (reference sequence). The CDR3 is made up of 14 amino acids. Trimming stripped 3 bases from V and 0 bases from J, with 8 bases between. CDR3 sequence reads: CASSIFQDQETQYF. The DNA for the CDR3 is TGTGCCAGTAGTATTTTCCAGGACCAAGAGACCCAGTACTTC.

This clone was detected once. The rearrangement uses TRBV28 and TRBJ1-4, with TRBD1 as a possible D gene (5 bases). There are 17 residues in the CDR3. Per the germline V gene, CDR1 is MDHEN and CDR2 is SYDVKM. V was shortened by 6 bases and J by 0 bases, with 17 bases between the two germline ends. The CDR3 loop is CASRGGHPFATNEKLFF. The CDR3 nucleotides are TGTGCCAGCAGGGGCGGACACCCCTTTGCAACTAATGAAAAACTGTTTTTT.

The chain is built from TRBV19 and TRBJ1-2, with 7 positions matching TRBD1. The V segment lost 0 bases and the J segment 4 bases; nucleotides outside the gene matches: 20. CDR1 and CDR2 (germline): LNHDA, SQIVND (reference sequence). The CDR3 is made up of 20 amino acids. The chain's CDR3 is CASSIDRRRQGIRIVYGYTF. The CDR3 nucleotides read TGTGCCAGTAGTATAGATCGTCGGAGACAGGGTATTCGTATTGTCTATGGCTACACCTTC.

This chain uses TRBV5-1 with TRBJ1-2; weak D call: TRBD1 (5 bases). The CDR3 has 18 residues. CDR1 and CDR2 from the germline V gene are SGHRS and YFSETQ. The V and J ends lost 4 bases and 4 bases respectively, with 26 bases between them. CDR3 coding DNA: TGCGCCAGCAGCCCTACCCCGGTGACAGCCTATTTGGCCTATGGCTACACCTTC. Translated, it gives CASSPTPVTAYLAYGYTF.

The CDR3 spells CASSLTSGRRGEQYF. The DNA of the CDR3 is TGTGCCAGCAGCTTAACTAGCGGGAGAAGGGGCGAGCAGTACTTC. The rearrangement uses TRBV7-2 and TRBJ2-7; 11 bases match TRBD2. The CDR3 spans 15 residues. CDR1 SGHTA and CDR2 FQGNSA come from the germline V gene. The ends lost 2 bases at V and 6 bases at J; junction bases unmatched: 6.

Only one count was recorded for this clone. The J gene is TRBJ2-5, the V gene TRBV30; 8 nucleotides align to TRBD2. The better agreement between TRBJ2-7 and the DNA end casts doubt on the J call. CDR3 length equals 18 residues. CDR1 and CDR2 (germline): GTSNPN, SVGIG (reference sequence). The chain's CDR3 is CAWSSLRAGASRAYEQYF. Written as DNA, the CDR3 is TGTGCCTGGAGTTCCCTGCGAGCGGGAGCTAGCAGGGCCTACGAGCAGTACTTC.

To note about this clone: The junction and the germline gene differ at one end; a read error may be behind it. This chain uses TRBV10-3 with TRBJ1-1; 8 bases map to TRBD1. From germline, CDR1 is ENHRY and CDR2 SYGVKD. The CDR3 loop spans 17 amino acids. The chain's CDR3 is CAISRTAKTGANAEAFF. The CDR3 DNA reads TGTGCCATCAGCCGCACTGCCAAGACAGGGGCGAACGCTGAAGCTTTCTTT.

The chain couples TRBV15 to TRBJ1-4; D unclear. Per germline, CDR1 LNHNV and CDR2 YYDKDF (reference sequence). The CDR3 sequence is 15 residues long. V was cut by 8 bases and J by 8 bases, with 21 bases left in between. CDR3 nucleotides: TGTGCCACCTCGGGAGGATCCTCGGGAAGGGAAAAACTGTTTTTT. This sequence encodes CATSGGSSGREKLFF.